This T cell receptor (beta chain) was recorded in a study of T cell changes during pregnancy in multiple sclerosis. TCRdb's table, derived via immunoSEQ multiplex PCR, lists solely in-frame clones and lacks some. The sample lists tens of thousands of clones, 90% to 95% occurring once. The V end lost 0 bases, the J end lost 5 bases, and 14 bases lay between the germline ends. Germline values: CDR1 LGHNA, CDR2 YNFKEQ. The CDR3 covers 15 residues. The sequence derives from a female donor in good health, enrolled as a control in a pregnancy study. Sequenced material: peripheral blood, taken after pregnancy. This chain uses TRBV4-2 with TRBJ2-7, with D perhaps TRBD2 (5 bases). The CDR3 is CASSQDLSSSHEQYF. CDR3 in DNA: TGTGCCAGCAGCCAAGATTTGTCTAGCTCGCACGAGCAGTACTTC.